The present TCR beta chain was sequenced within a study of blood T cell repertoires in COVID-19. Sequenced by immunoSEQ multiplex PCR; TCRdb stores in-frame clones only, minus some. The sample carries approximately 300,000 clones, around 87% recorded once. CDR3 size: 15 residues. Per the germline V gene, CDR1 is MNHNS and CDR2 is SASEGT. Trimming pared 2 bases from V and 2 bases from J, leaving 10 bases between. The chain uses TRBV6-1 and TRBJ1-5; D remains unclear. Specimen: peripheral blood. This clonotype was sampled from a middle-aged man with active or convalescent COVID-19. The CDR3 DNA is TGTGCCAGCAGTGAACCGGGAAGAGGCAATCAGCCCCAGCATTTT. Its translation is CASSEPGRGNQPQHF.